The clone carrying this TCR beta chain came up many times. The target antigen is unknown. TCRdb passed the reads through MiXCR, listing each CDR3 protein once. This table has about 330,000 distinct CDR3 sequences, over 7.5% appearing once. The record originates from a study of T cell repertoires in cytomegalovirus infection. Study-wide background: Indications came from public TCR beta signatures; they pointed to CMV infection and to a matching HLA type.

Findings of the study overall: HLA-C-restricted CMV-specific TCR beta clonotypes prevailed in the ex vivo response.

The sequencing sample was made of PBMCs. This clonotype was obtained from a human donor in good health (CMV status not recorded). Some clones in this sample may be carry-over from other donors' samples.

CDR3 bases: TGTGCCAGCAGCTCCCAAGCCCGGGGCATGGGTTCACCCCTCCACTTT. Residues: CASSSQARGMGSPLHF. The chain combines TRBV7-2 with TRBJ1-6; tentative D call: TRBD1 (5 bases). The CDR3 covers 16 residues. Trimming left V 4 bases short and J 9 bases short, with 19 bases between. CDR1 is SGHTA, CDR2 FQGNSA, per germline.